The rows below give T cell receptor beta chains drawn from one sample of a study of blood T cell repertoires in COVID-19. Using immunoSEQ multiplex PCR, the repertoire was profiled, and TCRdb retains in-frame clones only, with some absent. The repertoire has more than 65,000 clones, more than 65% of them found once; the top ten carry roughly a tenth. Material: peripheral blood. The source is a woman aged 45 to 65 with acute or convalescent COVID-19. CDR3s include the opening cysteine and the closing phenylalanine or tryptophan. The D gene is left open where the match is weak. Clone sizes are given selectively: once, few, many, or a class where the clone is expanded.

j_call d_call v_call clone_size cdr3_aa cdr3_nt
TRBJ2-3 NA TRBV29-1 NA CATGFASTDTQYF TGCGCCACAGGGTTCGCTAGCACAGATACGCAGTATTTT
TRBJ1-1 NA TRBV18 once CASSPLLTENTEAFF TGTGCCAGCTCACCACTTTTGACAGAGAACACTGAAGCTTTCTTT
TRBJ1-2 NA TRBV14 NA CASSQDSRASYGYTF TGTGCCAGCAGCCAAGATTCCAGGGCGAGTTATGGCTACACCTTC
TRBJ1-5 TRBD1 TRBV6-2/TRBV6-3 few CASSTDRQGWEPQHF TGTGCCAGCAGTACGGACAGGCAAGGTTGGGAGCCCCAGCATTTT
TRBJ2-5 NA TRBV7-2 few CSVAEQETQYF TGTTCGGTAGCGGAACAAGAGACCCAGTACTTC
TRBJ1-5 NA TRBV6-1 NA CASSTTENSNQPQHF TGTGCCAGCAGTACAACAGAAAATAGCAATCAGCCCCAGCATTTT
TRBJ2-1 NA TRBV20-1 NA CSAHRDGERFF TGCAGTGCTCATAGGGATGGGGAGCGGTTCTTC
TRBJ2-5 TRBD2 TRBV18 NA CASSVSAGGLQETQYF TGTGCCAGCTCTGTTTCAGCGGGAGGGCTCCAAGAGACCCAGTACTTC
TRBJ2-1 TRBD2 TRBV18 NA CASSPSGGYNEQFF TGTGCCAGCTCACCTAGCGGGGGGTACAATGAGCAGTTCTTC
TRBJ1-1 NA TRBV10-3 NA CAISVGGGGTEAFF TGTGCCATCAGTGTTGGAGGGGGAGGGACTGAAGCTTTCTTT
TRBJ1-6 NA TRBV12-3/TRBV12-4 NA CASSLRGNSPLHF TGTGCCAGCAGTTTAAGGGGAAATTCACCCCTCCACTTT
TRBJ1-1 TRBD1 TRBV7-9 NA CASSAQGGTEAFF TGTGCCAGCAGCGCCCAGGGGGGCACTGAAGCTTTCTTT
TRBJ2-7 NA TRBV7-9 few CASSRRGLKDEQYF TGTGCCAGCAGCCGTCGTGGGCTGAAGGACGAGCAGTACTTC
TRBJ1-2 TRBD1 TRBV10-2 NA CASRESTGGLSYGYTF TGCGCCAGCAGGGAATCGACAGGGGGCTTAAGCTATGGCTACACCTTC
TRBJ2-2 TRBD2 TRBV28 NA CASGIAGVDTGELFF TGTGCCAGCGGAATAGCGGGAGTAGACACCGGGGAGCTGTTTTTT
TRBJ2-2 NA TRBV3-1/TRBV3-2 NA CASSLQLRDTLDTGELFF TGTGCCAGCAGCCTACAACTCCGGGACACCTTGGACACCGGGGAGCTGTTTTTT
TRBJ1-4 NA TRBV5-5 NA CASSLPPVSMNEKLFF TGTGCCAGCAGCTTGCCTCCGGTTAGCATGAATGAAAAACTGTTTTTT
TRBJ2-7 TRBD2 TRBV4-2 NA CASSQKTQGLAGGIYEQYF TGTGCCAGCAGCCAGAAAACTCAGGGACTAGCGGGAGGAATCTACGAGCAGTACTTC
TRBJ2-7 TRBD1 TRBV18 NA CASSPNAGTDPYEQYF TGTGCCAGCTCACCTAACGCCGGGACAGACCCCTACGAGCAGTACTTC
TRBJ1-2 NA TRBV28 NA CASRTSARGGSGYGYTF TGTGCCAGCAGGACTTCTGCGAGAGGCGGCTCGGGCTATGGCTACACCTTC
TRBJ1-6 NA TRBV15 NA CATSRDLGGRDIHYGLHF TGTGCCACCAGCAGAGATCTTGGAGGTCGGGACATCCACTATGGCCTCCACTTT
TRBJ2-7 NA TRBV5-4 NA CASSLTGSYEQYF TGTGCCAGCAGCTTGACAGGGTCATACGAGCAGTACTTC
TRBJ2-7 TRBD2 TRBV4-2 NA CASGSGGGNEQYF TGTGCCAGCGGTTCGGGGGGTGGAAACGAGCAGTACTTC
TRBJ2-5 NA TRBV15 NA CATSRFGGNGETQYF TGTGCCACCAGCAGATTCGGCGGGAACGGAGAGACCCAGTACTTC
TRBJ1-1 NA TRBV6-5 few CASWRGMNTEAFF TGTGCCTCCTGGAGGGGCATGAACACTGAAGCTTTCTTT
TRBJ2-1 TRBD1 TRBV29-1 NA CSVEQGQGVHNEQFF TGCAGCGTTGAACAGGGCCAGGGGGTCCACAATGAGCAGTTCTTC
TRBJ2-1 NA TRBV5-1 NA CASTETVYNEQFF TGCGCCAGCACCGAGACAGTCTACAATGAGCAGTTCTTC
TRBJ1-6 TRBD1 TRBV5-1 NA CASSLVVTGVNSPLHF TGCGCCAGCAGCTTGGTGGTAACAGGGGTAAATTCACCCCTCCACTTT
TRBJ2-1 TRBD1 TRBV6-5 NA CASSRVQGAGNEQFF TGTGCCAGCAGTCGCGTACAGGGGGCAGGAAATGAGCAGTTCTTC
TRBJ2-2 NA TRBV4-3 medium-sized CASSQGVSGANTGELFF TGCGCCAGCAGCCAAGGGGTTAGCGGAGCGAACACCGGGGAGCTGTTTTTT
TRBJ2-2 TRBD2 TRBV7-3 NA CASSLSVAGGPGELFF TGTGCCAGCAGCTTATCGGTAGCGGGAGGGCCCGGGGAGCTGTTTTTT
TRBJ1-2 NA TRBV5-7 NA CASSLQGTYGYTF TGTGCCAGCAGCCTCCAGGGGACCTATGGCTACACCTTC
TRBJ2-5 TRBD2 TRBV11-2 NA CASSSPTGLAGRETQYF TGTGCCAGCAGCTCACCTACCGGACTAGCGGGCAGGGAGACCCAGTACTTC
TRBJ2-5 TRBD2 TRBV10-3 NA CATQTSGVETQYF TGTGCCACCCAGACTAGCGGGGTTGAGACCCAGTACTTC
TRBJ2-3 NA TRBV19 NA CASKYRDTDTQYF TGTGCCAGTAAATACCGGGACACAGATACGCAGTATTTT
TRBJ1-5 NA TRBV15 NA CATSRDLLGLSNQPQHF TGTGCCACCAGCAGAGACCTATTGGGGCTGTCCAATCAGCCCCAGCATTTT
TRBJ2-1 NA TRBV5-5 NA CASSPGNIYGHEQFF TGTGCCAGCAGCCCCGGAAATATCTATGGGCATGAGCAGTTCTTC
TRBJ1-6 TRBD1 TRBV14 NA CASNRGQGSSYNSPLHF TGTGCCAGCAACCGAGGACAGGGCTCTTCCTATAATTCACCCCTCCACTTT
TRBJ1-2 TRBD1 TRBV28 NA CASSRDRVYGYTF TGTGCCAGCAGCCGGGACAGGGTCTATGGCTACACCTTC
TRBJ1-2 TRBD1 TRBV5-1 NA CASSIGTGGHYGYTF TGCGCCAGCAGCATAGGGACAGGGGGCCACTATGGCTACACCTTC
TRBJ1-6 NA TRBV27 NA CASSFGSGTSNSPLHF TGTGCCAGCAGTTTCGGCTCGGGTACATCTAATTCACCCCTCCACTTT
TRBJ2-7 NA TRBV19 few CASKNGVDPAYEQYF TGTGCCAGTAAAAACGGGGTGGACCCAGCCTACGAGCAGTACTTC
TRBJ1-6 NA TRBV4-1 NA CASSQMYTAPNSPLHF TGCGCCAGCAGCCAAATGTATACAGCTCCAAATTCACCCCTCCACTTT
TRBJ2-1 NA TRBV6-2/TRBV6-3 NA CASSEGYSYNEQFF TGTGCCAGCAGCGAGGGCTACTCCTACAATGAGCAGTTCTTC
TRBJ2-7 TRBD1 TRBV7-2 NA CASSLGLGQDTYEQYF TGTGCCAGCAGCTTAGGCCTAGGACAGGATACCTACGAGCAGTACTTC
TRBJ2-2 TRBD2 TRBV30 NA CAWSRRPGGTGELFF TGTGCCTGGAGTCGTAGGCCGGGAGGGACCGGGGAGCTGTTTTTT